The 23 T cell receptor beta chains below all came from one sample that was sequenced in a study of prognosis after radiotherapy for stage I lung cancer. The TCR beta CDR3 region was amplified from genomic DNA, with two rounds of multiplex PCR being used for the amplification. The use of primers specific to each TRBV and TRBJ gene characterized first-round PCR. One entry per CDR3 protein, called by TCRdb with MiXCR from the multiplex PCR reads. The sample holds around 19,000 distinct CDR3 sequences, around 52% seen once. Source: PBMCs, taken before or after stereotactic body radiation therapy (not recorded which). The source of these receptors is a donor aged 50 or older with non-small cell lung cancer.

The chain carries TRBV19 and TRBJ2-1; possibly TRBD2 for D (6 bases). The CDR3 is made up of 17 amino acids. In germline, CDR1 is LNHDA, CDR2 SQIVND (reference sequence). V dropped 3 bases and J dropped 7 bases, with 22 bases sitting between them. The CDR3 loop is CASSIFTGGASGNEQFF. Here the CDR3 DNA reads TGTGCCAGTAGTATTTTCACAGGCGGGGCCTCGGGAAATGAGCAGTTCTTC.

The genes are TRBV20-1 and TRBJ2-1; D is perhaps TRBD2 (5 bases). Trimming took 4 bases from V and 4 from J, leaving 17 bases between them. From germline, CDR1 is DFQATT and CDR2 SNEGSKA (reference sequence). The CDR3 consists of 15 residues. Here the CDR3 reads CSANLRGPRYNEQFF. The CDR3 coding sequence is TGCAGTGCTAACCTTCGCGGGCCCCGTTACAATGAGCAGTTCTTC.

J is TRBJ1-5 and V is TRBV12-3 or TRBV12-4; D gene unclear. V lost 3 bases to trimming and J lost 6 bases, with 6 bases between them. This CDR3 spans 12 amino acids. The CDR3 protein is CASSFLGQPQHF. CDR3 DNA: TGTGCCAGCAGTTTTTTGGGTCAGCCCCAGCATTTT.

Many counts were recorded for this clonotype. This chain links TRBV5-1 with TRBJ1-1, with 12 bases lining up with TRBD1. Trimming at V came to 0 bases and at J to 5 bases, leaving 29 bases not matched to a gene. CDR1 and CDR2 (germline): SGHRS, YFSETQ. The CDR3 consists of 24 residues. For the CDR3, the DNA is TGCGCCAGCAGCTTGGCCGTCCGAATACCGGGACAGGGGGCAAGTCCACTCCGGGAGACTGAAGCTTTCTTT. Its protein is CASSLAVRIPGQGASPLRETEAFF.

The rearrangement joins TRBV9 to TRBJ2-3, with TRBD2 matching 8 bases. This CDR3 comprises 15 residues. CDR1 is SGDLS, CDR2 YYNGEE, per germline. Trimming took 3 bases from V and 1 from J; bases not matched to a gene: 4. The CDR3 nucleotides are TGTGCCAGCAGCGCCGGACTAGCCCGCACAGATACGCAGTATTTT. This translates into CASSAGLARTDTQYF.

As for this clonotype: The germline gene is not matched at one end of the junction; a read error may be the cause. The chain couples TRBV28 to TRBJ2-7; TRBD2 aligns across 10 bases. Germline CDR1 reads MDHEN; CDR2 reads SYDVKM. The CDR3 sequence is 15 residues long. CDR3 nucleotide sequence: TGTGCCATCAAGACTAGCGGGTCCGGGGGTTACGATCAGTACTTC. It yields the protein CAIKTSGSGGYDQYF.

V gene TRBV6-1 combines with J gene TRBJ1-2; D is unresolved. Trimming shortened V by 2 bases and J by 6 bases, and 4 bases separated the two germline ends. CDR1 is MNHNS and CDR2 is SASEGT in the germline V gene. The CDR3 consists of 11 residues. CDR3 sequence: CASSEPDGYTF. The CDR3 coding sequence is TGTGCCAGCAGTGAACCTGATGGCTACACCTTC.

With respect to this clonotype: The conserved closing phenylalanine or tryptophan is absent in this CDR3, likely reflecting a read error. The rearrangement links TRBV4-1 to TRBJ2-7, with TRBD2 identical over 10 bases. Germline V gives CDR1 MGHRA, CDR2 YSYEKL. The CDR3 runs to 15 residues. CDR3 nucleotide sequence: TGCGCAAGCAGCCACCTAGCGGGAGCTATCCACGAGCAGTACTTA. As protein: CASSHLAGAIHEQYL.

V usage is TRBV4-3 and J usage is TRBJ2-6, with D tentatively TRBD1 (5 bases). CDR1 LGHNA and CDR2 YSLEER come from the germline V gene. There are 16 residues in the CDR3. V dropped 0 bases and J dropped 3 bases, with 9 bases sitting between them. CDR3 nucleotide sequence: TGCGCCAGCAGCCAAGAAGTAGGGGTTGGGGCCAACGTCCTGACTTTC. Encoded protein: CASSQEVGVGANVLTF.

This clonotype was counted at least ten times. V usage is TRBV27 and J usage is TRBJ2-3; 13 bases fit TRBD2. The germline CDR1 and CDR2 sequences are MNHEY and SMNVEV (reference sequence). The V gene end was trimmed by 2 bases and the J gene end by 2 bases; junction bases not matched to a gene: 10. This CDR3 has 19 residues. The CDR3: CASSLGTSGTRLSTDTQYF. As DNA, the CDR3 is TGTGCCAGCAGTTTAGGGACTAGCGGGACCCGCTTATCCACAGATACGCAGTATTTT.

CDR3 nucleotides: TGTGCCAGCAGCTTACGAGGGTTGTACAATGAGCAGTTCTTC. Translated, it gives CASSLRGLYNEQFF. This chain joins TRBV7-3 and TRBJ2-1, with D possibly being TRBD2 (5 bases). The CDR3 is 14 residues long. Trimming removed 2 bases from V and 4 bases from J, with 9 bases in between. Germline V CDR1 and CDR2: SGHTA, FQGTGA.

This clonotype showed up many times. The CDR3 spells CASSLELAWYF. CDR3 coding DNA: TGTGCCAGCAGCTTAGAGCTAGCGTGGTACTTC. V usage is TRBV7-9 and J usage is TRBJ2-7, with D tentatively TRBD2 (6 bases). The CDR3 length is 11 residues. Trimming took off 1 base at V and 12 bases at J, with 10 bases between the two ends. Germline CDR1 SEHNR, CDR2 FQNEAQ (reference sequence).

A remark on this clonotype: It is likely a read error: a sequence one base away is far more abundant. The chain carries TRBV7-6 and TRBJ2-7; tentative D call: TRBD2 (5 bases). CDR1 is SGHVS, CDR2 FNYEAQ, per germline. Trimming took off 5 bases at V and 5 bases at J, with 10 bases between the two ends. The CDR3 is 12 amino acids. Written as DNA, the CDR3 is TGTGCCAGCAGCGCGCACGGGGACGAGCAGTACTTC. It is translated as CASSAHGDEQYF.

Concerning this clonotype: A junction boundary mismatches the germline segment, possibly from a read error. V and J are TRBV30 and TRBJ2-7; 12 nucleotides align to TRBD2. Per germline, CDR1 GTSNPN and CDR2 SVGIG (reference sequence). The CDR3 is made up of 13 amino acids. The CDR3 here is CAWERGTSGLLAF. The CDR3 DNA reads as TGTGCCTGGGAGAGGGGGACTAGCGGGCTCCTGGCCTTC.

Worth noting for this clonotype: This may stem from a read error, because a much larger clone lies one nucleotide away. The chain joins TRBV2 to TRBJ2-7; D unclear. This CDR3 has 10 residues. Germline V lookup: CDR1 SNHLY, CDR2 FYNNEI. V gave up 9 bases and J gave up 12 bases, with 15 bases separating them. The CDR3 DNA reads as TGTGCCAGTGAGGTGGACGATCGGTACTTC. Its protein is CASEVDDRYF.

In this sample, this clonotype is medium-sized (0.01 to 0.1%). The chain has TRBV11-3 and TRBJ2-1; 10 nucleotides align to TRBD2. Per germline, CDR1 SGHNT and CDR2 YENEEA. V dropped 0 bases and J dropped 14; count of bases not matched to a gene: 7. CDR3 length: 14 residues. The CDR3 loop reads CASSLESGTSVEFF. The CDR3 nucleotides are TGTGCCAGCAGCTTAGAGTCCGGGACTAGCGTGGAGTTCTTC.

This clonotype was observed many times. The CDR3 coding sequence is TGTGCCACCAGCAGAGATAGGGGGGGAGGCAATCAGCCCCAGCATTTT. Protein product: CATSRDRGGGNQPQHF. The gene calls are TRBV15 and TRBJ1-5; tentatively, D is TRBD1 (6 bases). Trimming shortened V by 0 bases and J by 2 bases, and 11 bases separated the two germline ends. This CDR3 is 16 amino acids long. CDR1 and CDR2 from the germline V gene are LNHNV and YYDKDF (reference sequence).

This rearrangement joins TRBV11-3 to TRBJ2-5; 16 nucleotides match TRBD2. V lost 5 bases to trimming and J lost 5 bases; unmatched junction nucleotides: 5. Germline-derived CDR1 and CDR2 are SGHNT and YENEEA. This CDR3 is built from 16 residues. The CDR3 loop is CASSAGTSGRAETQYF. DNA of the CDR3: TGTGCCAGCAGCGCCGGGACTAGCGGGAGGGCGGAGACCCAGTACTTC.

J is TRBJ2-7 and V is TRBV30; no reliable D call. V was trimmed by 2 bases and J by 4 bases, leaving 6 bases between them. The CDR3 has 11 amino acids. CDR1 and CDR2 from the germline V gene are GTSNPN and SVGIG (reference sequence). For the CDR3, the DNA is TGTGCCTGGAGTTCAGGATACGAGCAGTACTTC. Its translation is CAWSSGYEQYF. Variable domain in full (rest from reference TRBV30 and TRBJ2-7): SQTIHQWPATLVQPVGSPLSLECTVEGTSNPNLYWYRQAAGRGLQLLFYSVGIGQISSEVPQNLSASRPQDRQFILSSKKLLLSDSGFYLCAWSSGYEQYFGPGTRLTVT.

This clonotype is medium-sized by share. The CDR3 coding sequence is TGTGCCAGCAGCCTTGGACTAGCGGGAGGCTTTGCTAGCACAGATACGCAGTATTTT. Its protein product is CASSLGLAGGFASTDTQYF. The chain recombines TRBV7-9 with TRBJ2-3, with 14 bases identical to TRBD2. The V gene end was trimmed by 5 bases and the J gene end by 0 bases; junction bases not matched to a gene: 10. The CDR3 length is 19 residues. In germline, CDR1 is SEHNR, CDR2 FQNEAQ (reference sequence). Variable domain in full (rest from reference TRBV7-9 and TRBJ2-3): DTGVSQNPRHKITKRGQNVTFRCDPISEHNRLYWYRQTLGQGPEFLTYFQNEAQLEKSRLLSDRFSAERPKGSFSTLEIQRTEQGDSAMYLCASSLGLAGGFASTDTQYFGPGTRLTVL.

In DNA form, the CDR3 reads TGTGCCAGCAGTGAACCTCAGGGTTTCAGTGAGCAGTTCTTC. This sequence encodes CASSEPQGFSEQFF. This sequence joins TRBV6-2 or TRBV6-3 and TRBJ2-1, with D tentatively TRBD1 (5 bases). CDR1 is MNHEY, CDR2 SVGEGT, per germline. The CDR3 is 14 residues long. Trimming took 5 bases from V and 9 from J, leaving 17 bases between them.

This clonotype was seen many times. The DNA for the CDR3 is TGTGCCAGCAGCTTAGACACTGAAGCTTTCTTT. Protein: CASSLDTEAFF. The chain carries TRBV7-3 and TRBJ1-1, with D uncertain. From germline, CDR1 is SGHTA and CDR2 FQGTGA. V dropped 2 bases and J dropped 3 bases, with 1 base sitting between them. This CDR3 region has 11 residues.

By proportion, this clonotype is medium-sized (0.01 to 0.1%). This chain uses TRBV6-1 with TRBJ1-2; D perhaps matches TRBD1 (6 bases). CDR1 and CDR2 from the germline V gene are MNHNS and SASEGT. This CDR3 has 17 amino acids. Trimming took off 10 bases at V and 1 base at J, with 25 bases between the two ends. This CDR3 is CATIGQRQGPNNYGYTF. CDR3 nucleotides: TGTGCCACGATAGGACAGCGCCAAGGGCCAAATAACTATGGCTACACCTTC.